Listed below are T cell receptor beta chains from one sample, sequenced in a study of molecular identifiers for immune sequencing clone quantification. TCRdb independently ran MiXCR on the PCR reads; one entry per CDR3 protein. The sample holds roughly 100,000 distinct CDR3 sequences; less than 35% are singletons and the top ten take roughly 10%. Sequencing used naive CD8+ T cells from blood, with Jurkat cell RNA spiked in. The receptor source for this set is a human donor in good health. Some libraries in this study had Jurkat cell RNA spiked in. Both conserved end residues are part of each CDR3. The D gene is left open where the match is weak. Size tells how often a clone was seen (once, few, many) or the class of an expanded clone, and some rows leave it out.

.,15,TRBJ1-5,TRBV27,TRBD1,CASSSTAGGVEPQHF,TGTGCCAGCAGTTCGACCGCAGGGGGAGTGGAACCCCAGCATTTT
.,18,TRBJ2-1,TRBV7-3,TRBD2,CASSLKTLTSGSLNEQFF,TGTGCCAGCAGCTTAAAAACGCTGACTAGCGGGAGTTTGAATGAGCAGTTCTTC
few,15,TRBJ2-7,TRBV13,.,CASSFWSQGLGEQYF,TGTGCCAGCAGCTTTTGGAGCCAGGGTCTGGGAGAGCAGTACTTC
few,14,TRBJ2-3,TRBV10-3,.,CAISGVRSTDTQYF,TGTGCCATCAGTGGGGTCCGTAGCACAGATACGCAGTATTTT
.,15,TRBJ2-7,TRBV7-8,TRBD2,CASSYPAGGPREQYF,TGTGCCAGCAGCTACCCAGCGGGAGGGCCGCGGGAGCAGTACTTC
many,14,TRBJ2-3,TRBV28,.,CASSLEASRDTQYF,TGTGCCAGCAGTTTAGAGGCTAGTAGGGATACGCAGTATTTT
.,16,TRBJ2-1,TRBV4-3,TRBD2,CASSQEGSGRWNEQFF,TGCGCCAGCAGCCAAGAAGGGAGCGGGAGGTGGAATGAGCAGTTCTTC
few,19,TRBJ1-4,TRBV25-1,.,CASSEYRERKSSTNEKLFF,TGTGCCAGCAGTGAATACCGGGAGCGAAAAAGTTCAACTAATGAAAAACTGTTTTTT
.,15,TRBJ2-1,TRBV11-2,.,CASSLSGFLYNEQFF,TGTGCCAGCAGCTTATCCGGCTTTCTATACAATGAGCAGTTCTTC
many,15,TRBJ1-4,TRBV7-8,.,CASSLVGATNEKLFF,TGTGCCAGCAGCTTAGTGGGGGCAACTAATGAAAAACTGTTTTTT
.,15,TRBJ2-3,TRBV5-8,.,CASSLGQDSTDTQYF,TGTGCCAGCAGCTTGGGACAGGATAGCACAGATACGCAGTATTTT
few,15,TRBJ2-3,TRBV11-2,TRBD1,CASSFRDRDTDTQYF,TGTGCCAGCAGCTTTCGAGACAGGGACACAGATACGCAGTATTTT
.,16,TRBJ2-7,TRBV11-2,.,CASSLARVLTRDEQYF,TGTGCCAGCAGCTTAGCCAGGGTGCTAACTCGGGACGAGCAGTACTTC
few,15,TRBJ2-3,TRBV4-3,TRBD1,CASSPGTGSTDTQYF,TGCGCCAGCAGCCCTGGGACAGGCAGCACAGATACGCAGTATTTT
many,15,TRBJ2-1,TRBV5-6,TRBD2,CASRYGLAVNNEQFF,TGTGCCAGCAGGTACGGACTAGCGGTCAACAATGAGCAGTTCTTC
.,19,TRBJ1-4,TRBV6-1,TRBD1,CASSPRLWVTGPANEKLFF,TGTGCCAGCAGTCCCCGATTGTGGGTGACAGGGCCAGCTAATGAAAAACTGTTTTTT
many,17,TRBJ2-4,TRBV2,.,CASRVSLGNLAKNIQYF,TGTGCCAGCAGAGTCTCCCTGGGGAACCTAGCCAAAAACATTCAGTACTTC
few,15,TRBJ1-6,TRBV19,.,CATQDGASYNSPLHF,TGTGCCACCCAGGACGGGGCCTCCTATAATTCACCCCTCCACTTT
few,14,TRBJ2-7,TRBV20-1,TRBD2,CSATPSGISYEQYF,TGCAGTGCTACCCCTAGCGGGATCTCCTACGAGCAGTACTTC
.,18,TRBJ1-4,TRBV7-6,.,CASSLKVIVGYGFEKQFF,TGTGCCAGCAGCTTAAAAGTTATCGTAGGCTACGGTTTTGAAAAACAGTTTTTT
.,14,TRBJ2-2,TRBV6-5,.,CASSGQQYTGELYF,TGTGCCAGCTCCGGTCAGCAATACACCGGGGAGCTGTATTTT
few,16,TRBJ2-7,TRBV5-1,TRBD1,CASSFGSGTGGGEQYF,TGCGCCAGCAGCTTTGGATCTGGGACAGGGGGTGGTGAGCAGTACTTC
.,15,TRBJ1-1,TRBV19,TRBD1,CASAPGGEWVTEAFF,TGTGCCAGTGCCCCAGGGGGCGAGTGGGTCACTGAAGCTTTCTTT
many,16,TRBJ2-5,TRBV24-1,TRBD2,CATSAPRTSGSGTQYF,TGTGCCACCAGTGCCCCTAGGACTAGCGGGAGCGGGACCCAGTACTTC
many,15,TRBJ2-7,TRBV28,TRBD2,CASSLGHREGYEQYF,TGTGCCAGCAGCTTGGGTCACCGGGAGGGGTACGAGCAGTACTTC
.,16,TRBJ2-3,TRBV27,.,CASSLLSSGERDTQYF,TGTGCCAGCAGTTTACTTTCTTCGGGGGAACGAGATACGCAGTATTTT
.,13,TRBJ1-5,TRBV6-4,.,CASSRTASQPQHF,TGTGCCAGCAGTAGGACAGCCAGCCAGCCCCAGCATTTT
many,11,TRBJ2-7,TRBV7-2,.,CASTQTYEQYF,TGTGCCTCGACGCAAACCTACGAGCAGTACTTC
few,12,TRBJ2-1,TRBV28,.,CASRNLSGVQFF,TGTGCCAGCAGGAATCTATCTGGAGTGCAGTTCTTC
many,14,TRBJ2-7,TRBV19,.,CASSIQGTAYEQYF,TGTGCCAGTAGTATCCAGGGAACTGCCTACGAGCAGTACTTC
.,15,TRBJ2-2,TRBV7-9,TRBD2,CASSLERGKNRGAVF,TGTGCCAGCAGCTTAGAGCGGGGGAAAAACCGGGGAGCTGTTTTT
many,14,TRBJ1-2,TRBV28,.,CASSLVRGFYGYTF,TGTGCCAGCAGTTTAGTACGGGGATTCTATGGCTACACCTTC
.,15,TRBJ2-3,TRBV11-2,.,CASTPGQGRPNTQYF,TGTGCCAGCACCCCGGGGCAGGGACGTCCAAATACGCAGTATTTT
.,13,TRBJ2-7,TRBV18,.,CASSPSDFYEQYF,TGTGCCAGCTCACCGAGCGATTTCTACGAGCAGTACTTC
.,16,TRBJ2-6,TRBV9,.,CASSVDGTPGANVLTF,TGTGCCAGCAGCGTAGACGGGACCCCTGGGGCCAACGTCCTGACTTTC
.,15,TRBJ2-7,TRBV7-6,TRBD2,CANSLGTGGVYEQYF,TGTGCCAACAGCTTAGGAACGGGAGGAGTCTACGAGCAGTACTTC
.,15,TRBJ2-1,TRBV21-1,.,CASSTGQGVCNEQFF,TGTGCCAGCAGCACGGGACAGGGTGTCTGCAATGAGCAGTTCTTC
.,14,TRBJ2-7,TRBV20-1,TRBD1,CSAFDRGSSYEQYF,TGCAGTGCTTTCGACAGGGGTAGCTCCTACGAGCAGTACTTC
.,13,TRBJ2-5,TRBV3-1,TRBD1,CASSPTGDETQYF,TGTGCCAGCAGCCCCACAGGGGACGAGACCCAGTACTTC
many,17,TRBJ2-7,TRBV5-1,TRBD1,CASSHHAPRGTGYEQYF,TGCGCCAGCAGCCACCATGCACCCAGAGGGACAGGCTACGAGCAGTACTTC
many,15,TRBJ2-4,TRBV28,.,CASSLNGLAKNIQYF,TGTGCCAGCAGTTTAAATGGGCTAGCCAAAAACATTCAGTACTTC
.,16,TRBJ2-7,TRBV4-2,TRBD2,CASSQEPGLAGEEQYF,TGTGCCAGCAGCCAGGAACCGGGACTAGCGGGAGAGGAGCAGTACTTC
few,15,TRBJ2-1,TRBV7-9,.,CASSGEVRKGNEQFF,TGTGCCAGCAGCGGCGAGGTCCGAAAGGGCAATGAGCAGTTCTTC
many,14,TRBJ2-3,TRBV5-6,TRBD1,CASSVQGARDTQYF,TGTGCCAGCAGCGTTCAGGGGGCCCGAGATACGCAGTATTTT
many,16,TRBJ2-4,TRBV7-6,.,CASSLGALTAKNIQYF,TGTGCCAGCAGCTTAGGGGCCTTAACAGCCAAAAACATTCAGTACTTC
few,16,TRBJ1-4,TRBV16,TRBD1,CASSQSPGDRDEKLFF,TGTGCCAGCAGCCAATCGCCGGGGGACAGGGATGAAAAACTGTTTTTT
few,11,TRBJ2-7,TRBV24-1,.,CATSDWSVQYF,TGTGCCACCAGTGACTGGTCCGTGCAGTACTTC
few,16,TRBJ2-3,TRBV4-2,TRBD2,CASSQGGGRVPDTQYF,TGTGCCAGCAGCCAAGGTGGAGGGAGGGTCCCAGATACGCAGTATTTT
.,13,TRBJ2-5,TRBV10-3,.,CAINNRVQETQYF,TGTGCCATCAACAACAGGGTCCAAGAGACCCAGTACTTC
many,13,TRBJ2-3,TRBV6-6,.,CASSYSAADTQYF,TGTGCCAGCAGTTACTCGGCAGCAGATACGCAGTATTTT
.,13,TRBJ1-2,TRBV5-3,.,CASSSGDDYGYTF,TGTGCCAGCAGCTCAGGGGATGACTATGGCTACACCTTC
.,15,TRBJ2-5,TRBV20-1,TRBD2,CSASRRLAHWETQYF,TGCAGTGCATCTCGACGACTAGCTCACTGGGAGACCCAGTACTTC
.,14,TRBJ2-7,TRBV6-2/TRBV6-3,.,CASTDYSLPYEQYF,TGTGCCAGCACGGACTACTCCCTCCCCTACGAGCAGTACTTC